These 32 T cell receptor beta chains were all obtained from the same sample, sequenced in a study of regulatory T cells in long-lasting Graves disease. Regarding time point: newly diagnosed GD, antithyroid drugs for less than 3 months. Generation of the TCR library employed RNA extracted from PBMCs. Arm-PCR with iRepertoire HTBI primers amplified the CDR3 regions for these TCR beta libraries. TCRdb reprocessed the multiplex PCR reads via MiXCR and lists one record per CDR3 protein. The data show about 420,000 distinct CDR3 sequences, less than 20% seen once. These data also formed part of another study, on T cells in Graves' hyperthyroidism and ophthalmopathy.

This specimen was peripheral blood mononuclear cells (PBMCs), taken at new diagnosis, from a patient treated with antithyroid drugs. The source of these receptors is a woman younger than 35 with Graves disease.

CDR3 nucleotide sequence: TGTGCCAGCAGCTTAATTGCCTACAATGAGCAGTTCTTC. Protein product: CASSLIAYNEQFF. This chain links TRBV7-3 with TRBJ2-1; no clear D gene. The germline CDR1 and CDR2 sequences are SGHTA and FQGTGA. The germline V and J ends were trimmed by 1 base and 2 bases, with 3 bases remaining between them. The CDR3 totals 13 residues.

This clonotype showed up many times. The chain carries TRBV28 and TRBJ2-7; D could derive from TRBD1 or TRBD2 (6 bases each). CDR3 size: 14 residues. V lost 7 bases and J 0 bases, leaving 13 bases between the germline ends. From germline, CDR1 is MDHEN and CDR2 SYDVKM. The CDR3 nucleotides read TGTGCCAGCACTCAAGGGGGGAGCTCCTACGAGCAGTACTTC. It specifies CASTQGGSSYEQYF.

This clonotype was counted ten times or more. V is TRBV28 and J is TRBJ1-5; a weak D match, TRBD1 (5 bases). V was cut by 7 bases and J by 8 bases, with 21 bases left in between. CDR1 MDHEN and CDR2 SYDVKM come from the germline V gene. The CDR3 runs to 15 residues. CDR3 protein: CASTSLGLIGEPQHF. The CDR3 DNA reads as TGTGCCAGCACCTCCCTGGGGTTAATAGGGGAGCCCCAGCATTTT.

This clonotype was found many times. The chain has TRBV20-1 and TRBJ2-1; perhaps TRBD2 as D (6 bases). This CDR3 has 14 amino acids. V shed 5 bases and J shed 12 bases, with 23 bases lying between them. Germline-derived CDR1 and CDR2 are DFQATT and SNEGSKA (reference sequence). The CDR3 region has the DNA TGCAGTGCTCCAGAAATACAGACTAGTATCGTGCAGTTCTTC. Translated, it gives CSAPEIQTSIVQFF.

The gene calls are TRBV7-6 and TRBJ2-3; 8 nucleotides line up with TRBD2. Germline V gene data show CDR1 as SGHVS and CDR2 as FNYEAQ. The CDR3 length is 16 residues. The junction had 3 bases not matched to a gene; V was cut back by 1 base and J by 0 bases. CDR3 bases: TGTGCCAGCAGCTTAGGAAGCGGGGGTAGCACAGATACGCAGTATTTT. Protein: CASSLGSGGSTDTQYF.

Ten or more counts support this clonotype. The chain links TRBV6-2 or TRBV6-3 to TRBJ2-4; D remains ambiguous. Germline CDR1 is MNHEY and CDR2 is SVGEGT. The CDR3 sequence is 16 residues long. Trimming shortened V by 2 bases and J by 0 bases, and 11 bases separated the two germline ends. The CDR3 coding sequence is TGTGCCAGCAGTTACGGGGAATATCAAGCCAAAAACATTCAGTACTTC. This sequence encodes CASSYGEYQAKNIQYF.

This clonotype was detected a few times. The chain combines TRBV24-1 with TRBJ2-1; TRBD1 agrees at 7 bases. V lost 5 bases to trimming and J lost 5 bases; unmatched junction nucleotides: 8. The CDR3 totals 15 residues. Per the germline V gene, CDR1 is KGHDR and CDR2 is SFDVKD. CDR3 amino acids: CATSVPTGNNNEQFF. In DNA, the CDR3 is TGTGCCACCAGTGTCCCGACAGGGAATAACAATGAGCAGTTCTTC.

This clonotype was seen many times. CDR3 residues: CSAMDSNNQPQHF. Here the CDR3 DNA reads TGCAGTGCTATGGACAGTAACAATCAGCCCCAGCATTTT. The chain employs TRBV20-1 and TRBJ1-5, with a possible D match to TRBD1 (6 bases). This CDR3 is 13 amino acids long. Germline values: CDR1 DFQATT, CDR2 SNEGSKA (reference sequence). Trimming pared 4 bases from V and 3 bases from J, leaving 10 bases between.

This clonotype is classed as medium-sized. The CDR3 nucleotides are TGTGCCAGCAGTAGAGGTCCCGGGACTAGCGCTCGCTACGAGCAGTACTTC. Protein product: CASSRGPGTSARYEQYF. This sequence joins TRBV28 and TRBJ2-7; 10 positions match TRBD2. This CDR3 spans 17 amino acids. The germline CDR1 and CDR2 sequences are MDHEN and SYDVKM. Trimming took 5 bases from V and 3 from J; bases not matched to a gene: 13.

This clonotype was counted at least ten times. This chain uses TRBV18 with TRBJ2-7; 7 bases are a match to TRBD1. The length of the CDR3 is 14 residues. In germline, CDR1 is KGHSH, CDR2 LQKENI. The ends lost 3 bases at V and 0 bases at J; junction bases unmatched: 2. The CDR3 DNA is TGTGCCAGCTCACCCAGACAGGGCTCCTACGAGCAGTACTTC. It translates to CASSPRQGSYEQYF. Supplemented by reference TRBV18 and TRBJ2-7, the full variable domain reads NAGVMQNPRHLVRRRGQEARLRCSPMKGHSHVYWYRQLPEEGLKFMVYLQKENIIDESGMPKERFSAEFPKEGPSILRIQQVVRGDSAAYFCASSPRQGSYEQYFGPGTRLTVT.

The table lists this clonotype with many counts. The chain uses TRBV12-3 or TRBV12-4 and TRBJ2-7; TRBD1 is a possible D gene (5 bases). The ends were cut back, 7 bases at V and 5 bases at J, with 18 bases in the middle. The CDR3 totals 14 residues. The CDR3 is CASTTHSRANEQYF. The CDR3 region has the DNA TGTGCCAGCACCACCCACAGCAGGGCCAACGAGCAGTACTTC.

This clonotype was counted many times. V is TRBV28 and J is TRBJ2-3; no clear D gene. The CDR3 consists of 11 residues. CDR1 is MDHEN and CDR2 is SYDVKM in the germline V gene. The germline V and J ends were trimmed by 4 bases and 2 bases, with 1 base remaining between them. CDR3 sequence: CASSSTDTQYF. CDR3 in DNA: TGTGCCAGCAGTTCCACAGATACGCAGTATTTT.

This sequence joins TRBV5-6 and TRBJ2-3, with 9 bases fitting TRBD1. The CDR3 runs 15 residues. V trimming: 4 bases; J trimming: 2 bases; junction bases outside the gene matches: 5. From germline, CDR1 is SGHDT and CDR2 YYEEEE. The CDR3 region has the DNA TGTGCCAGCAGCCCACAGGGGGCAGACACAGATACGCAGTATTTT. This gives the protein CASSPQGADTDTQYF.

This clonotype was seen ten or more times. J is TRBJ2-5 and V is TRBV28; no reliable D call. The CDR3 is made up of 12 amino acids. The V gene's germline CDR1 is MDHEN and CDR2 SYDVKM. V lost 6 bases and J lost 0, with 5 bases in between. This CDR3 reads CASRKYQETQYF. The CDR3 DNA sequence: TGTGCCAGCAGGAAATACCAAGAGACCCAGTACTTC.

As regards this clonotype: Since a much larger clone is just one base distant, this may be a read error. This CDR3 reads CSATTDYGYTF. Here the CDR3 DNA reads TGCAGTGCTACCACGGATTATGGCTACACCTTC. V usage is TRBV20-1 and J usage is TRBJ1-2; no clear D gene. This CDR3 comprises 11 residues. Trimming took off 4 bases at V and 5 bases at J, with 8 bases between the two ends. Germline CDR1 reads DFQATT; CDR2 reads SNEGSKA (reference sequence).

The chain combines TRBV20-1 with TRBJ2-7; D remains unclear. Germline V lookup: CDR1 DFQATT, CDR2 SNEGSKA (reference sequence). CDR3 length: 12 amino acids. The V end lost 3 bases, the J end lost 2 bases, and 8 bases lay between the germline ends. The CDR3 loop is CSASSTAYEQYF. The CDR3 nucleotides are TGCAGTGCTAGCTCAACAGCCTACGAGCAGTACTTC.

In its sample, this clonotype was seen many times. The chain has TRBV12-3 or TRBV12-4 and TRBJ1-5; 7 nucleotides line up with TRBD1. V lost 5 bases and J lost 4; bases outside the gene matches: 8. The CDR3 consists of 15 residues. The CDR3 spells CASSPNRGWNQPQHF. The CDR3 bases are TGTGCCAGCAGTCCGAACAGGGGATGGAATCAGCCCCAGCATTTT.

This chain connects TRBV4-1 to TRBJ2-2; no firm D call. The CDR3 runs to 15 residues. Trimming took off 6 bases at V and 6 bases at J, with 17 bases between the two ends. Germline V gene lookup returns CDR1 MGHRA and CDR2 YSYEKL. In DNA form, the CDR3 reads TGCGCCAGCAGACGGACCGTCTACGAAGCCGGGGAGCTGTTTTTT. Its protein is CASRRTVYEAGELFF.

This clonotype was seen many times. The chain links TRBV7-8 to TRBJ2-5; the match to TRBD2 covers 15 bases. Per germline, CDR1 SGHVS and CDR2 FQNEAQ. J gave up 2 bases and V 6 bases, and 7 bases lay outside the gene matches. CDR3 size: 17 residues. In DNA form, the CDR3 reads TGTGCCAGCAGTGGGACTAGCGGGAGGCTTGTTCAAGAGACCCAGTACTTC. Its translation is CASSGTSGRLVQETQYF.

This clonotype was detected many times. This sequence joins TRBV20-1 and TRBJ2-7; 14 bases line up with TRBD2. This CDR3 has 16 residues. V dropped 6 bases and J dropped 4; count of bases not matched to a gene: 11. Germline-derived CDR1 and CDR2 are DFQATT and SNEGSKA (reference sequence). The CDR3 sequence: CSAVTGTSGRRYEQYF. The DNA of the CDR3 is TGCAGTGCCGTTACCGGGACTAGCGGGAGACGATACGAGCAGTACTTC.

The table lists this clonotype with a few counts. CDR3 protein: CASSFGGSLTEAFF. The CDR3 DNA follows: TGCGCCAGCAGCTTTGGCGGGAGTTTGACTGAAGCTTTCTTT. V and J are TRBV5-1 and TRBJ1-1; D not certain. The CDR3 totals 14 residues. Germline V gene data show CDR1 as SGHRS and CDR2 as YFSETQ. The V end lost 2 bases, the J end lost 5 bases, and 13 bases lay between the germline ends.

The chain employs TRBV19 and TRBJ2-1, with 8 bases aligning to TRBD1. The CDR3 contains 16 residues. J gave up 2 bases and V 6 bases, and 9 bases lay outside the gene matches. Germline assignment: CDR1 LNHDA and CDR2 SQIVND (reference sequence). For the CDR3, the DNA is TGTGCCAGTAGACCGAGGACAGGGTCGCCCTACAATGAGCAGTTCTTC. Encoded protein: CASRPRTGSPYNEQFF.

The sample holds many counts of this clonotype. This rearrangement joins TRBV2 to TRBJ2-1, with 11 bases lining up with TRBD2. The CDR3 is 15 residues long. Germline V lookup: CDR1 SNHLY, CDR2 FYNNEI. V shed 5 bases, J shed 7 bases, and the junction held 7 bases outside the gene matches. For the CDR3, the DNA is TGTGCCAGCAGTCTGTGGGTAGCGGGAGGGAATGAGCAGTTCTTC. Translation gives CASSLWVAGGNEQFF.

This clonotype was detected a few times. The gene calls are TRBV7-9 and TRBJ2-2; TRBD1 matches at 10 bases. J lost 5 bases, V lost 5 bases, and 11 bases had no gene match. CDR1 and CDR2 (germline): SEHNR, FQNEAQ (reference sequence). The CDR3 runs 17 residues. In DNA, the CDR3 is TGTGCCAGCAGCCCGGACAGGGGGTTCAGGAGGACCGGGGAGCTGTTTTTT. It yields the protein CASSPDRGFRRTGELFF. The full variable domain, completed using reference TRBV7-9 and TRBJ2-2, is DTGVSQNPRHKITKRGQNVTFRCDPISEHNRLYWYRQTLGQGPEFLTYFQNEAQLEKSRLLSDRFSAERPKGSFSTLEIQRTEQGDSAMYLCASSPDRGFRRTGELFFGEGSRLTVL.

CDR3 residues: CASSLAAGAEDTQYF. CDR3 DNA sequence: TGTGCCAGCAGCTTAGCGGCGGGAGCGGAAGATACGCAGTATTTT. The genes are TRBV7-9 and TRBJ2-3, with 7 bases lining up with TRBD2. The CDR3 runs to 15 residues. The J segment lost 5 bases and the V segment lost 0 bases, leaving 5 bases of the junction unmatched. The germline gives CDR1 SEHNR, CDR2 FQNEAQ (reference sequence).

A note on this clonotype: This may arise from a read error, as a much more abundant clone is one base away. V usage is TRBV30 and J usage is TRBJ1-2; a possible D gene is TRBD1 (6 bases). CDR3 size: 13 residues. Germline CDR1 is GTSNPN and CDR2 is SVGIG (reference sequence). The CDR3 region is CAWSEDSNYDYTF. For the CDR3, the DNA is TGTGCCTGGAGTGAGGACAGCAACTATGACTACACCTTC. The whole variable domain, remainder taken from reference TRBV30 and TRBJ1-2, is SQTIHQWPATLVQPVGSPLSLECTVEGTSNPNLYWYRQAAGRGLQLLFYSVGIGQISSEVPQNLSASRPQDRQFILSSKKLLLSDSGFYLCAWSEDSNYDYTFGSGTRLTVV.

This clonotype was detected a few times. The chain uses TRBV12-3 or TRBV12-4 and TRBJ2-2, with TRBD1 as a possible D gene (5 bases). V lost 5 bases and J 7 bases, leaving 14 bases between the germline ends. The CDR3 loop spans 14 amino acids. As DNA, the CDR3 is TGTGCCAGCAGTCCGATTCAGGGCGGCGGGGAGCTGTTTTTT. Its translation is CASSPIQGGGELFF.

This clonotype was observed many times. The gene calls are TRBV28 and TRBJ2-1, with 9 nucleotides matching TRBD2. Trimming took 2 bases from V and 4 from J; bases not matched to a gene: 9. The V gene's germline CDR1 is MDHEN and CDR2 SYDVKM. CDR3 length equals 17 residues. Written as DNA, the CDR3 is TGTGCCAGCAGTTTAGTTCTCTTAGCGGGAGATTACAATGAGCAGTTCTTC. Translated: CASSLVLLAGDYNEQFF.

V usage is TRBV7-2 and J usage is TRBJ2-5, with TRBD2 matching 10 bases. J gave up 4 bases and V 4 bases, and 12 bases lay outside the gene matches. CDR3 length: 17 amino acids. Germline V gene lookup returns CDR1 SGHTA and CDR2 FQGNSA. CDR3 coding DNA: TGTGCCAGCAGCTGGCCCTTAGCGGGAGGTCTTAGAGAGACCCAGTACTTC. It encodes CASSWPLAGGLRETQYF.

In this sample, this clonotype turned up many times. This chain joins TRBV20-1 and TRBJ2-5; the D gene is possibly TRBD2 (6 bases). The length of the CDR3 is 17 residues. The germline V and J ends were trimmed by 1 base and 0 bases, with 18 bases remaining between them. Germline CDR1 DFQATT, CDR2 SNEGSKA (reference sequence). CDR3 in amino acids: CSARVPWRGPYQETQYF. The DNA of the CDR3 is TGCAGTGCTAGAGTTCCATGGAGGGGCCCGTACCAAGAGACCCAGTACTTC.

V and J are TRBV7-9 and TRBJ2-3; D may correspond to TRBD1 or TRBD2 (5 bases each). CDR1 and CDR2 from the germline V gene are SEHNR and FQNEAQ (reference sequence). This CDR3 has 14 residues. V was shortened by 10 bases and J by 0 bases, with 14 bases between the two germline ends. As DNA, the CDR3 is TGTGCCACAAGGGGTTGGGAGAGCACAGATACGCAGTATTTT. It codes for CATRGWESTDTQYF. Combining the CDR3 with reference TRBV7-9 and TRBJ2-3 gives the whole variable domain DTGVSQNPRHKITKRGQNVTFRCDPISEHNRLYWYRQTLGQGPEFLTYFQNEAQLEKSRLLSDRFSAERPKGSFSTLEIQRTEQGDSAMYLCATRGWESTDTQYFGPGTRLTVL.

This clonotype was observed at least ten times. This sequence joins TRBV15 and TRBJ2-1; D may be TRBD1 (5 bases). This CDR3 comprises 14 residues. In germline, CDR1 is LNHNV, CDR2 YYDKDF (reference sequence). The V end lost 5 bases, the J end lost 4 bases, and 12 bases lay between the germline ends. CDR3 nucleotides: TGTGCCACCAGCCGCCAGGGAAATTACAATGAGCAGTTCTTC. Protein: CATSRQGNYNEQFF.